This TCR beta chain was observed in a study of CD8 T cells in Susac syndrome. The RNA, 0.5 to 1 ug, was put through reverse transcription using random hexamers. TCRdb used MiXCR to reprocess the immunoSEQ multiplex PCR reads, holding one entry per CDR3 protein. The sample holds around 170,000 distinct CDR3 sequences; 85% to 95% are singletons and the top ten take about 0.17%. This clonotype appeared once. The antigen remains unidentified. There are 17 residues in the CDR3. Unmatched junction bases numbered 8, after V lost 1 base and J lost 1 base. The germline CDR1 and CDR2 sequences are MGHRA and YSYEKL. General study findings and limits: TCR sequencing and HLA analysis covered a relatively small number of individuals. Clonal expansion of Susac CD8+ cells peaked in TEMRA cells, and it also peaked in active patients.

This receptor was identified in a human donor with Susac syndrome. The gene calls are TRBV4-1 and TRBJ2-5, with TRBD2 identical over 8 bases. Sequencing input: CD8+ T cells from PBMCs. CDR3: CASSQVIAGLFQETQYF. The CDR3 nucleotides read TGCGCCAGCAGCCAAGTCATAGCGGGGCTTTTCCAAGAGACCCAGTACTTC.